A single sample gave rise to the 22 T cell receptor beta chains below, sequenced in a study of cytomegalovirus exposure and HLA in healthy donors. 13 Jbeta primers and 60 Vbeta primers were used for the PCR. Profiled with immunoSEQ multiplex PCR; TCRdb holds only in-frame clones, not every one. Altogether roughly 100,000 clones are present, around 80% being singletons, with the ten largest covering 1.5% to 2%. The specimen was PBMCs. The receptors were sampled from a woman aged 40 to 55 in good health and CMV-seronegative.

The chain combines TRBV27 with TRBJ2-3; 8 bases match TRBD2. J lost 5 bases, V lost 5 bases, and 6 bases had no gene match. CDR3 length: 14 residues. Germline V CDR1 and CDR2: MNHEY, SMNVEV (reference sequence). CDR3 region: CASSGAAGEDTQYF. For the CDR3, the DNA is TGTGCCAGCAGTGGCGCAGCGGGAGAAGATACGCAGTATTTT.

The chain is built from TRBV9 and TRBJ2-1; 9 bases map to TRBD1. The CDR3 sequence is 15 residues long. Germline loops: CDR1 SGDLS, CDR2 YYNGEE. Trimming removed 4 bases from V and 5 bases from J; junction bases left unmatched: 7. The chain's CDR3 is CASSPRDRVHNEQFF. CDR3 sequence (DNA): TGTGCCAGCAGCCCCCGGGACAGGGTACACAATGAGCAGTTCTTC.

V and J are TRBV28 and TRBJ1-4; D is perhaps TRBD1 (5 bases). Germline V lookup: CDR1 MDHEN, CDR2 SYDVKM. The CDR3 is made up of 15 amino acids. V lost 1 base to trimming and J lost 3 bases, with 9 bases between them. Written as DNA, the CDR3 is TGTGCCAGCAGTTTATATACCAGGGCTAATGAAAAACTGTTTTTT. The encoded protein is CASSLYTRANEKLFF.

CDR3 coding DNA: TGTGCCAGCTGTCGACAGGGAAGCACAGATACGCAGTATTTT. Translating it yields CASCRQGSTDTQYF. The rearrangement uses TRBV9 and TRBJ2-3; 7 nucleotides match TRBD1. CDR1 is SGDLS and CDR2 is YYNGEE in the germline V gene. V lost 7 bases and J lost 0; bases outside the gene matches: 5. The CDR3 contains 14 residues.

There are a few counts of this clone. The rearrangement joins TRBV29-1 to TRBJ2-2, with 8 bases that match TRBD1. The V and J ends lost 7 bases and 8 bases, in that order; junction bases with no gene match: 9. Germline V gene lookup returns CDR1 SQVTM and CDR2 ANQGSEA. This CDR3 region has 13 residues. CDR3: CSASTGGGGELFF. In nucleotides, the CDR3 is TGCAGCGCAAGTACAGGGGGTGGTGGGGAGCTGTTTTTT.

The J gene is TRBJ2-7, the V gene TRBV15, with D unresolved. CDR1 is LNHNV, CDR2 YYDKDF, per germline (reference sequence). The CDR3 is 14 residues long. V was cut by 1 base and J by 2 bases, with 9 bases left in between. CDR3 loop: CATSRVTDPYEQYF. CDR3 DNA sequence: TGTGCCACCAGCAGAGTAACAGATCCCTACGAGCAGTACTTC.

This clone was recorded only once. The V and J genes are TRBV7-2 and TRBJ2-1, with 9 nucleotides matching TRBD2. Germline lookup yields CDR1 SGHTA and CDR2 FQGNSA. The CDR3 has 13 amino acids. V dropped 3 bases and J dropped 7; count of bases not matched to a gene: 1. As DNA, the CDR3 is TGTGCCAGCAGCTTGGGACTAGCAAATGAGCAGTTCTTC. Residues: CASSLGLANEQFF.

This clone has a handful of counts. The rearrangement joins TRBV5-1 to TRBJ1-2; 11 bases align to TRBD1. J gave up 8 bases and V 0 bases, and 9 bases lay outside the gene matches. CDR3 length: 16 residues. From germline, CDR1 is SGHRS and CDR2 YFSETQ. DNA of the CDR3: TGCGCCAGCAGCTTGGAAGGACAGGGGGCAGGGACGGGCTACACCTTC. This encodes CASSLEGQGAGTGYTF.

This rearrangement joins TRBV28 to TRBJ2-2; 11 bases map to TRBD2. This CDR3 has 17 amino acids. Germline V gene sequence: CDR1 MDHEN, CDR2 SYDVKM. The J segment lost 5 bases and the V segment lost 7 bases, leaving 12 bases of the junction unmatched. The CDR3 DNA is TGTGCCAGCATCCCTGGCGCTAGCGGGAGGAGGACCGGGGAGCTGTTTTTT. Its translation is CASIPGASGRRTGELFF.

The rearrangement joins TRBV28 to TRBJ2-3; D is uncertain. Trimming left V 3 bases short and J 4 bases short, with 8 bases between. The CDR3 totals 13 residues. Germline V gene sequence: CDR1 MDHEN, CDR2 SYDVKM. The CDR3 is CASSFNSPDTQYF. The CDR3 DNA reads TGTGCCAGCAGTTTCAACAGCCCAGATACGCAGTATTTT.

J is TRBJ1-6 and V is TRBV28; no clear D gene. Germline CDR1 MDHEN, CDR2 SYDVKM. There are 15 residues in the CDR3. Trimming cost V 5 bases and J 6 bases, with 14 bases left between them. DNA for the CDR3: TGTGCCAGCAGTAATGTCAATCGGGGTAATTCACCCCTCCACTTT. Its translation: CASSNVNRGNSPLHF.

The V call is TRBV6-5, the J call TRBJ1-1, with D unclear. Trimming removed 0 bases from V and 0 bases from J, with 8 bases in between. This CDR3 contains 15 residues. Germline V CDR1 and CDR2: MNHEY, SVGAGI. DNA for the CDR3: TGTGCCAGCAGTTACTCGCCAGGTATGAACACTGAAGCTTTCTTT. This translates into CASSYSPGMNTEAFF.

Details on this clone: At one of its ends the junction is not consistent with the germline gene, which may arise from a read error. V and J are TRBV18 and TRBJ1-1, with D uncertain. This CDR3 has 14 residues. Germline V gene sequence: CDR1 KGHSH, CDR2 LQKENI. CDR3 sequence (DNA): TGTGCCAGCTCACCGAACAGCGGGAACACTAAAGCTTTCTTT. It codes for CASSPNSGNTKAFF.

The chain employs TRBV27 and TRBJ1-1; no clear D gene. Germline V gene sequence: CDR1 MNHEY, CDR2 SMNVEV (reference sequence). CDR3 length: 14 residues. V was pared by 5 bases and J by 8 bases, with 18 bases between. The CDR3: CASSDADNPHEAFF. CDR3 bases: TGTGCCAGCAGTGACGCTGACAATCCACACGAAGCTTTCTTT.

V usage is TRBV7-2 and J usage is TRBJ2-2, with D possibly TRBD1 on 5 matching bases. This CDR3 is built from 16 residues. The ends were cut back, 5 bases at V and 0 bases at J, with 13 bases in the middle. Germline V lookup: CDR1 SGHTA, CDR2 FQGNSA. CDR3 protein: CASSPRRVPNTGELFF. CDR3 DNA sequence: TGTGCCAGCAGCCCCCGCAGGGTGCCGAACACCGGGGAGCTGTTTTTT.

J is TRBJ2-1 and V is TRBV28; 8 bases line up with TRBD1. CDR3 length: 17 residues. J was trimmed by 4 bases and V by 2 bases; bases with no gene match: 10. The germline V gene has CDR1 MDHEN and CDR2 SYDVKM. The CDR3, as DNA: TGTGCCAGCAGTTTACTCCAGGGGGCCTCGCAATACAATGAGCAGTTCTTC. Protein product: CASSLLQGASQYNEQFF.

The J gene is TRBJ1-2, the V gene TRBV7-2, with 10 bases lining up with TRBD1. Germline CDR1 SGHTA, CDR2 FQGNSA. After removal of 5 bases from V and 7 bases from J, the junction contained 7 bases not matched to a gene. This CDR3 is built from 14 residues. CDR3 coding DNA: TGTGCCAGCAGCCCTGGACAGGGGGTAGGTGGCTACACCTTC. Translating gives CASSPGQGVGGYTF.

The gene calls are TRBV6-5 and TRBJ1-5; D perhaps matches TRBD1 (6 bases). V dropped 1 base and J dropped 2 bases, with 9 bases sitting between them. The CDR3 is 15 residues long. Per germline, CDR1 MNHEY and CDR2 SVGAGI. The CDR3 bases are TGTGCCAGCAGTTACTTGGCAGGGGGCAATCAGCCCCAGCATTTT. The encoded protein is CASSYLAGGNQPQHF.

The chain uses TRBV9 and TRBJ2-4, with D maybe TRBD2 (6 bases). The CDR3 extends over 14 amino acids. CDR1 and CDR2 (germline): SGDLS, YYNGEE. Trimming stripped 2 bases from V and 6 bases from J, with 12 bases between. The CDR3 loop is CASSVEGGGNIQYF. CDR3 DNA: TGTGCCAGCAGCGTGGAGGGTGGCGGAAACATTCAGTACTTC.

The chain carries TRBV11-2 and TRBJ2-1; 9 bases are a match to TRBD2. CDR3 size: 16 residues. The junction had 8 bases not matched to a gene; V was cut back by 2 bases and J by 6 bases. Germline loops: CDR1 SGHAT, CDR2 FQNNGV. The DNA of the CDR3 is TGTGCCAGCAGCTTAATGCTAGCGGGGAGGCGCAATGAGCAGTTCTTC. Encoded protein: CASSLMLAGRRNEQFF.

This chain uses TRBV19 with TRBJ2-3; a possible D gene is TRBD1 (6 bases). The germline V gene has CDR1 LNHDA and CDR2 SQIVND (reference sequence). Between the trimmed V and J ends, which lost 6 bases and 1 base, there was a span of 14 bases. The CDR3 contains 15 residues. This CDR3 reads CASSSGAPGTDTQYF. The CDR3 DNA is TGTGCCAGTAGCTCAGGGGCGCCCGGCACAGATACGCAGTATTTT.

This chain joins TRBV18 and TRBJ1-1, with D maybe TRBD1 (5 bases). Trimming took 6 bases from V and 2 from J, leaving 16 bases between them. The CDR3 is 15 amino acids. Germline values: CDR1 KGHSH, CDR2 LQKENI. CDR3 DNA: TGTGCCAGCTCCCCCAGGGCGGACGGTAACACTGAAGCTTTCTTT. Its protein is CASSPRADGNTEAFF.